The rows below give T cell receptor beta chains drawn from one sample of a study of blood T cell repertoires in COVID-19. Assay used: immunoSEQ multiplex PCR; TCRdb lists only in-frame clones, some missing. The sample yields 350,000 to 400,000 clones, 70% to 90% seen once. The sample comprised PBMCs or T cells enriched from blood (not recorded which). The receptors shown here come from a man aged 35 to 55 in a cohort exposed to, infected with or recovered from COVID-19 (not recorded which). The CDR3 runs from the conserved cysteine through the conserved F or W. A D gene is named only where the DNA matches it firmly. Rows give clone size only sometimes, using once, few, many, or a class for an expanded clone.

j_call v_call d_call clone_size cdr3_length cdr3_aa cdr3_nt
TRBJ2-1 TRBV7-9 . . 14 CASSLQGFRNEQFF TGTGCCAGCAGCTTACAGGGGTTTCGGAATGAGCAGTTCTTC
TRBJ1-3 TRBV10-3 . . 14 CAIRDINSGNTIYF TGTGCCATCAGAGACATCAACTCTGGAAACACCATATATTTT
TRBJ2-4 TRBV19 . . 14 CASNPDSLGNIQYF TGTGCCAGTAACCCGGACAGCCTAGGAAACATTCAGTACTTC
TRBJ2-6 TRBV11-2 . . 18 CASSLGRYTFSGANVLTF TGTGCCAGCAGCTTAGGCAGGTACACTTTCTCTGGGGCCAACGTCCTGACTTTC
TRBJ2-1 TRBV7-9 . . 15 CASSLSRGAYNEQFF TGTGCCAGCAGTCTTTCCAGGGGTGCCTACAATGAGCAGTTCTTC
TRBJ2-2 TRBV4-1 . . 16 CASSQASVGYTGELFF TGCGCCAGCAGCCAGGCTAGCGTAGGTTACACCGGGGAGCTGTTTTTT
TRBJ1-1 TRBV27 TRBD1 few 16 CASSRSPGTGITEAFF TGTGCCAGCAGTCGAAGTCCCGGGACAGGGATTACTGAAGCTTTCTTT
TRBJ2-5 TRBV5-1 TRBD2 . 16 CASSPGLAGVGETQYF TGCGCCAGCAGCCCGGGACTAGCGGGAGTAGGAGAGACCCAGTACTTC
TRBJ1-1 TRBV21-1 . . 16 CASSDTGSGMNTEAFF TGTGCCAGCAGCGATACAGGGTCCGGAATGAACACTGAAGCTTTCTTT
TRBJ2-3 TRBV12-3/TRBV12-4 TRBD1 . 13 CASRGQGTHTQYF TGTGCCAGCAGGGGACAGGGGACGCATACGCAGTATTTT
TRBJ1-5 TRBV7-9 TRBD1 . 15 CASSSGQGQNQPQHF TGTGCCAGCAGCTCCGGACAGGGGCAAAATCAGCCCCAGCATTTT
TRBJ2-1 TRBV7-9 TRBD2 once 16 CASSPMFKREANEQFF TGTGCCAGCAGCCCAATGTTCAAGCGGGAAGCAAATGAGCAGTTCTTC
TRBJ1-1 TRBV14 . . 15 CASSQGGGGRAEAFF TGTGCCAGCAGCCAAGGTGGCGGTGGGAGGGCTGAAGCTTTCTTT
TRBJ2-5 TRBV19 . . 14 CASSITGATGTQYF TGTGCCAGTAGTATAACAGGCGCCACGGGGACCCAGTACTTC
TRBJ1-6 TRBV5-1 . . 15 CASSSGGGWNSPLHF TGCGCCAGCAGCTCTGGGGGGGGTTGGAATTCACCCCTCCACTTT
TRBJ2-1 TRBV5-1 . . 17 CASSYDSLSPSYNEQFF TGCGCCAGCAGCTATGACTCTCTTTCCCCCTCCTACAATGAGCAGTTCTTC
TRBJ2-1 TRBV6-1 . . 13 CASSGAGRNEQFF TGTGCCAGCAGCGGCGCGGGGCGTAATGAGCAGTTCTTC
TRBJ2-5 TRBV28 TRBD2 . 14 CASSGLAGTSTQYF TGTGCCAGCAGCGGACTAGCGGGCACTTCTACCCAGTACTTC
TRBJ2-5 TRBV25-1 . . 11 CASSGRDSQYF TGTGCCAGCAGTGGCCGGGACTCCCAGTACTTC
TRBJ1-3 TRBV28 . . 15 CASSPREGSGNTIYF TGTGCCAGCAGTCCCCGCGAGGGCTCTGGAAACACCATATATTTT
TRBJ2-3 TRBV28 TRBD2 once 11 CASSFRGGQYF TGTGCCAGCAGTTTTCGGGGGGGTCAGTATTTT
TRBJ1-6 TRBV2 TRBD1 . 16 CASSRGRDRAYSPLHF TGTGCCAGCAGTAGAGGCCGGGACAGAGCCTATTCACCCCTCCACTTT
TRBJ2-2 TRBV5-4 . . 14 CASSASSVSGELFF TGTGCCAGCAGCGCAAGTAGCGTCAGCGGGGAGCTGTTTTTT
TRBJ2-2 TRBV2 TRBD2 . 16 CASSATGGPGTGELFF TGTGCCAGCAGTGCCACGGGAGGCCCGGGGACCGGGGAGCTGTTTTTT
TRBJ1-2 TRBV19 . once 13 CASSPRPDYGYTF TGTGCCAGTAGCCCCAGGCCGGACTATGGCTACACCTTC
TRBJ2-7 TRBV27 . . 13 CASSLNTGYEQYF TGTGCCAGCAGTTTAAACACAGGCTACGAGCAGTACTTC
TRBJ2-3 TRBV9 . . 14 CASSVQKEADTQYF TGTGCCAGCAGCGTGCAGAAGGAAGCGGATACGCAGTATTTT
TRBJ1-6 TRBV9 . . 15 CASSVGTDNNSPLHF TGTGCCAGCAGCGTAGGGACAGATAATAATTCACCCCTCCACTTT
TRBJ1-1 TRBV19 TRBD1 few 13 CASRGQGNTEAFF TGTGCCAGCAGGGGACAGGGTAACACTGAAGCTTTCTTT
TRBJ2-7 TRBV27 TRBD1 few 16 CASSIAWDRSSYEQYF TGTGCCAGCAGTATAGCATGGGACAGGAGCTCCTACGAGCAGTACTTC
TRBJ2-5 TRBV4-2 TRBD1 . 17 CASSQGGQGLYQETQYF TGTGCCAGCAGCCAAGGGGGACAGGGCCTGTACCAAGAGACCCAGTACTTC
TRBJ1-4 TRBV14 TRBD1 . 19 CASSQGGFRQGKVGEKLFF TGTGCCAGCAGCCAAGGGGGTTTTCGACAGGGAAAGGTCGGAGAAAAACTGTTTTTT
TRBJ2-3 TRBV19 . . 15 CASSISSWITDTQYF TGTGCCAGTAGTATCTCTAGCTGGATCACAGATACGCAGTATTTT
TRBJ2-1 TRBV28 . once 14 CASSWAAGINEQFF TGTGCCAGCAGTTGGGCGGCGGGTATTAATGAGCAGTTCTTC
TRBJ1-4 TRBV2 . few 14 CASSDWAEGEKLFF TGTGCCAGCAGTGATTGGGCAGAGGGCGAAAAACTGTTTTTT
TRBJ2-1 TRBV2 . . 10 CASRANEQFF TGTGCCAGCAGGGCCAATGAGCAGTTCTTC
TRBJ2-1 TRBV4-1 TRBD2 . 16 CASSRTGTSGANEQFF TGCGCCAGCAGCCGAACCGGGACTAGCGGTGCGAATGAGCAGTTCTTC
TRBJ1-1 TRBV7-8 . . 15 CASSPTWQRNTEAFF TGTGCCAGCAGTCCCACGTGGCAGCGGAACACTGAAGCTTTCTTT
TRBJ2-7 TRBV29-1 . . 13 CSVMWESGYEQYF TGCAGCGTTATGTGGGAGAGTGGGTACGAGCAGTACTTC